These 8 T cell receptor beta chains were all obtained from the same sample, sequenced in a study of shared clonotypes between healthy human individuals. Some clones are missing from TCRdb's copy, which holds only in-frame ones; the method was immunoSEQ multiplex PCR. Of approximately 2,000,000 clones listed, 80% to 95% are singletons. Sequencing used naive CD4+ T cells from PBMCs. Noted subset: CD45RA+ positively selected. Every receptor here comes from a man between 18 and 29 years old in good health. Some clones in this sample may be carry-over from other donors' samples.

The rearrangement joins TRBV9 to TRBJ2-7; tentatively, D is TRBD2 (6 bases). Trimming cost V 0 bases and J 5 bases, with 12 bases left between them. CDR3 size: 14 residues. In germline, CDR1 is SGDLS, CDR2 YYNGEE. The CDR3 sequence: CASSVEPGRNEQYF. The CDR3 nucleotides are TGTGCCAGCAGCGTAGAACCAGGGAGGAACGAGCAGTACTTC.

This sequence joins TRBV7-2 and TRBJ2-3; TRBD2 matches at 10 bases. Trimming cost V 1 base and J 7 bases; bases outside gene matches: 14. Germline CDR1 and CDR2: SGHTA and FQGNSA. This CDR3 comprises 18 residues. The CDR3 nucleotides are TGTGCCAGCAGCTTAGTTTTGGCCCTAGCGGGAGCTCTATATACGCAGTATTTT. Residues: CASSLVLALAGALYTQYF.

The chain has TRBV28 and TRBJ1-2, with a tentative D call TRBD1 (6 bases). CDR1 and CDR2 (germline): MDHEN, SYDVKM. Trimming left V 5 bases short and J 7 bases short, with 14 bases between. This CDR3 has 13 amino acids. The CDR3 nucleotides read TGTGCCAGCAGTCCCGGGACACATCGTGGCTACACCTTC. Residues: CASSPGTHRGYTF.

The CDR3 region has the DNA TGCAGCGTGAAAGCGGGGGAAACCTACAATGAGCAGTTCTTC. This translates into CSVKAGETYNEQFF. The V and J genes are TRBV29-1 and TRBJ2-1; 8 nucleotides align to TRBD2. There are 14 residues in the CDR3. Germline loops: CDR1 SQVTM, CDR2 ANQGSEA. The trim removed 6 bases at V and 2 bases at J, leaving 6 bases unmatched.

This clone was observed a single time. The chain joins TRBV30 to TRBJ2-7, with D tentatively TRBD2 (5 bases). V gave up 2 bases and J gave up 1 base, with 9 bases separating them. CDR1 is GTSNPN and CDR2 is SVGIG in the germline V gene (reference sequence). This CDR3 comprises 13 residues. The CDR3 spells CAWSLGDSYEQYF. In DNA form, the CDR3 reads TGTGCCTGGAGTCTCGGGGATTCCTACGAGCAGTACTTC.

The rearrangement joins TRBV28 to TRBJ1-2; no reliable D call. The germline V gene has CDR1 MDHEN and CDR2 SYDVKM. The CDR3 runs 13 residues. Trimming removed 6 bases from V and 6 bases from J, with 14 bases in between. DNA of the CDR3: TGTGCCAGCAGCCCCCCTGGCTGGGATGGCTACACCTTC. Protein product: CASSPPGWDGYTF.

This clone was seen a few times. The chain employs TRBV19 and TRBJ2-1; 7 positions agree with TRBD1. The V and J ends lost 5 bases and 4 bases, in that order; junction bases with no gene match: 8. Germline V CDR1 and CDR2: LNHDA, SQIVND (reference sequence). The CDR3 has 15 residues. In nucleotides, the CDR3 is TGTGCCAGTAGTCCCCGACAGGGTACTTACAATGAGCAGTTCTTC. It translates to CASSPRQGTYNEQFF.

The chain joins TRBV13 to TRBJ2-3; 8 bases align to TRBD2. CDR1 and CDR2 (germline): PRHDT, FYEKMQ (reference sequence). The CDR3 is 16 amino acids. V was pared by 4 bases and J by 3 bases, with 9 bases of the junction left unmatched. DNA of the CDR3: TGTGCCAGCAGCTCCCGACCGGGAGGGGGGACAGATACGCAGTATTTT. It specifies CASSSRPGGGTDTQYF.